The 31 T cell receptor beta chains below were found in one sample sequenced in a study of shared T cell receptors in the human thymus. The repertoire was sequenced with immunoSEQ multiplex PCR; TCRdb's copy has only in-frame clones and lacks some. The repertoire holds around 340,000 clones, with approximately 95% as singletons. Sequenced sample: thymocytes. The source is a human donor.

CDR3 sequence reads: CASTEHRDLCCYEQYF. The CDR3 DNA sequence: TGTGCCAGCACAGAACACAGGGACCTCTGCTGCTACGAGCAGTACTTC. The gene calls are TRBV2 and TRBJ2-7; D perhaps matches TRBD1 (6 bases). From germline, CDR1 is SNHLY and CDR2 FYNNEI. V gave up 7 bases and J gave up 3 bases, with 22 bases separating them. This CDR3 is 16 amino acids long.

This chain links TRBV25-1 with TRBJ2-3; tentatively, D is TRBD2 (6 bases). Germline assignment: CDR1 MGHDK and CDR2 SYGVNS. The CDR3 sequence is 16 residues long. V was cut by 1 base and J by 0 bases, with 11 bases left in between. CDR3 in amino acids: CASSESGRDSTDTQYF. CDR3 nucleotide sequence: TGTGCCAGCAGTGAATCTGGGCGGGATAGCACAGATACGCAGTATTTT.

V gene TRBV2 combines with J gene TRBJ2-4; 8 nucleotides align to TRBD2. The CDR3 covers 19 residues. CDR1 is SNHLY and CDR2 is FYNNEI in the germline V gene. J was trimmed by 1 base and V by 7 bases; bases with no gene match: 18. CDR3 region: CASIGRGGRTPSAKNIQYF. The CDR3 nucleotides read TGTGCCAGCATTGGGCGCGGCGGGAGGACTCCTTCCGCCAAAAACATTCAGTACTTC. The variable domain in full, completed from reference TRBV2 and TRBJ2-4, reads EPEVTQTPSHQVTQMGQEVILRCVPISNHLYFYWYRQILGQKVEFLVSFYNNEISEKSEIFDDQFSVERPDGSNFTLKIRSTKLEDSAMYFCASIGRGGRTPSAKNIQYFGAGTRLSVL.

The chain carries TRBV6-6 and TRBJ1-3; the match to TRBD1 covers 7 bases. Unmatched junction bases numbered 5, after V lost 4 bases and J lost 2 bases. Germline V lookup: CDR1 MNHNY, CDR2 SVGAGI (reference sequence). This CDR3 is built from 15 residues. CDR3 coding DNA: TGTGCCAGCAGTTCGTCCCAGGGGGCTGGAAACACCATATATTTT. As protein: CASSSSQGAGNTIYF.

J is TRBJ1-1 and V is TRBV27; D perhaps matches TRBD1 (5 bases). Germline assignment: CDR1 MNHEY and CDR2 SMNVEV (reference sequence). The CDR3 runs 12 residues. With 4 bases removed from V and 8 bases from J, the gap between germline ends came to 11 bases. As DNA, the CDR3 is TGTGCCAGCAGTTCCCCCTACAGGGAAGCTTTCTTT. Translation: CASSSPYREAFF.

The DNA of the CDR3 is TGTGCCAGCAGCCGGCCTAGCAATCAGCCCCAGCATTTT. Encoded protein: CASSRPSNQPQHF. The rearrangement links TRBV2 to TRBJ1-5; D unresolved. Germline V lookup: CDR1 SNHLY, CDR2 FYNNEI. V dropped 6 bases and J dropped 0 bases, with 6 bases sitting between them. This CDR3 spans 13 amino acids.

The chain uses TRBV5-1 and TRBJ1-2, with D perhaps TRBD1 (6 bases). This CDR3 is built from 13 residues. Germline V gene lookup returns CDR1 SGHRS and CDR2 YFSETQ. The V end was cut by 7 bases, the J end by 3 bases, with 13 bases between. The CDR3 loop is CASGTGHHYGYTF. The CDR3 bases are TGCGCCAGCGGCACGGGACACCACTATGGCTACACCTTC.

The rearrangement joins TRBV5-1 to TRBJ2-6; TRBD1 matches 7 bases. Germline CDR1 is SGHRS and CDR2 is YFSETQ. This CDR3 comprises 16 residues. J gave up 3 bases and V 2 bases, and 5 bases lay outside the gene matches. The CDR3 sequence: CASSFRGQDGANVLTF. The CDR3 DNA reads as TGCGCCAGCAGCTTTAGGGGGCAGGATGGGGCCAACGTCCTGACTTTC. Filled out from reference TRBV5-1 and TRBJ2-6, the complete variable domain reads KAGVTQTPRYLIKTRGQQVTLSCSPISGHRSVSWYQQTPGQGLQFLFEYFSETQRNKGNFPGRFSGRQFSNSRSEMNVSTLELGDSALYLCASSFRGQDGANVLTFGAGSRLTVL.

This chain links TRBV4-2 with TRBJ2-1, with a weak D call TRBD2 (5 bases). CDR3 length: 17 residues. The ends were cut back, 1 base at V and 4 bases at J, with 17 bases in the middle. Germline assignment: CDR1 LGHNA and CDR2 YNFKEQ. CDR3 DNA: TGTGCCAGCAGCCAAGTCTTCAGACTACGTACATACAATGAGCAGTTCTTC. This encodes CASSQVFRLRTYNEQFF.

J is TRBJ2-3 and V is TRBV20-1; D gene unclear. There are 10 residues in the CDR3. The V gene's germline CDR1 is DFQATT and CDR2 SNEGSKA (reference sequence). V shed 5 bases and J shed 8 bases, with 8 bases lying between them. For the CDR3, the DNA is TGCAGTGCTCCGGACGGTACGCAGTATTTT. Translating it yields CSAPDGTQYF.

The chain carries TRBV14 and TRBJ2-1; 8 bases are shared with TRBD2. Germline V CDR1 and CDR2: SGHDN, FVKESK. The length of the CDR3 is 16 residues. The V gene end was trimmed by 0 bases and the J gene end by 4 bases; junction bases not matched to a gene: 5. This CDR3 is CASSQEVLAEYNEQFF. The CDR3, as DNA: TGTGCCAGCAGCCAAGAGGTACTAGCGGAATACAATGAGCAGTTCTTC.

J is TRBJ2-1 and V is TRBV7-9; TRBD2 matches at 12 bases. Germline CDR1 and CDR2: SEHNR and FQNEAQ (reference sequence). Trimming cost V 2 bases and J 7 bases; bases outside gene matches: 15. This CDR3 contains 19 residues. CDR3 coding DNA: TGTGCCAGCAGCTTAAAAGGACGGATAACTAGCGGGAGGATTAATGAGCAGTTCTTC. Its translation is CASSLKGRITSGRINEQFF. Combining the CDR3 with reference TRBV7-9 and TRBJ2-1 gives the whole variable domain DTGVSQNPRHKITKRGQNVTFRCDPISEHNRLYWYRQTLGQGPEFLTYFQNEAQLEKSRLLSDRFSAERPKGSFSTLEIQRTEQGDSAMYLCASSLKGRITSGRINEQFFGPGTRLTVL.

The V and J genes are TRBV19 and TRBJ2-1; possibly TRBD1 or TRBD2 for D (5 bases each). Trimming took off 5 bases at V and 6 bases at J, with 8 bases between the two ends. The CDR3 contains 12 residues. Germline loops: CDR1 LNHDA, CDR2 SQIVND (reference sequence). The DNA for the CDR3 is TGTGCCAGTAGTGGGGACGCCAATGAGCAGTTCTTC. It yields the protein CASSGDANEQFF.

Notes on this clone: The sample contains more than one DNA sequence encoding this CDR3. This chain links TRBV27 with TRBJ2-3, with no clear D. The CDR3 totals 13 residues. Looked up from germline, CDR1 is MNHEY and CDR2 is SMNVEV (reference sequence). V was cut by 2 bases and J by 0 bases, with 3 bases left in between. The CDR3 spells CASSLTSTDTQYF. CDR3 nucleotides: TGTGCCAGCAGTTTAACTAGCACAGATACGCAGTATTTT.

The gene calls are TRBV6-5 and TRBJ2-7; D is possibly TRBD1 or TRBD2 (5 bases each). The germline gives CDR1 MNHEY, CDR2 SVGAGI. The CDR3 has 14 amino acids. V lost 2 bases, J lost 1 base, and 9 bases lay in between. The CDR3 reads CASSYSGTSYEQYF. In nucleotides, the CDR3 is TGTGCCAGCAGTTACAGTGGGACGTCCTACGAGCAGTACTTC.

The rearrangement joins TRBV5-1 to TRBJ2-7; 10 bases match TRBD2. The CDR3 extends over 14 amino acids. J lost 5 bases, V lost 0 bases, and 2 bases had no gene match. Germline CDR1 SGHRS, CDR2 YFSETQ. For the CDR3, the DNA is TGCGCCAGCAGCTTGGGGCTAGCGGGAGACGAGCAGTACTTC. Translation: CASSLGLAGDEQYF.

This clone is a singleton in its sample. V gene TRBV10-3 combines with J gene TRBJ1-2; 10 positions agree with TRBD1. Germline V gives CDR1 ENHRY, CDR2 SYGVKD. V trimming: 11 bases; J trimming: 6 bases; junction bases outside the gene matches: 9. The CDR3 consists of 13 residues. The CDR3 spells CAVSGQGINGYTF. The CDR3 nucleotides read TGTGCCGTCTCGGGACAGGGGATCAATGGCTACACCTTC.

The CDR3 spells CASSSPTGSGLFF. DNA of the CDR3: TGTGCCAGCAGTTCCCCGACAGGGAGCGGACTGTTTTTT. The V call is TRBV27, the J call TRBJ1-4; 7 bases are a match to TRBD1. This CDR3 contains 13 residues. The germline CDR1 and CDR2 sequences are MNHEY and SMNVEV (reference sequence). V trimming: 4 bases; J trimming: 13 bases; junction bases outside the gene matches: 9.

The chain combines TRBV28 with TRBJ2-7; TRBD1 matches at 9 bases. The V segment lost 3 bases and the J segment 3 bases; nucleotides outside the gene matches: 12. The CDR3 loop spans 17 amino acids. CDR1 is MDHEN and CDR2 is SYDVKM in the germline V gene. The chain's CDR3 is CASSFSRVGTGIYEQYF. CDR3 bases: TGTGCCAGCAGTTTTAGCCGGGTCGGGACAGGGATCTACGAGCAGTACTTC.

V and J are TRBV7-2 and TRBJ2-1; D remains ambiguous. The CDR3 loop spans 15 amino acids. Trimming took 4 bases from V and 2 from J, leaving 12 bases between them. Germline V gives CDR1 SGHTA, CDR2 FQGNSA. CDR3 amino acids: CASSSSARPYNEQFF. In DNA form, the CDR3 reads TGTGCCAGCAGCTCCTCGGCCCGCCCCTACAATGAGCAGTTCTTC.

The V call is TRBV5-6, the J call TRBJ2-1; 9 nucleotides line up with TRBD2. The V gene end was trimmed by 0 bases and the J gene end by 0 bases; junction bases not matched to a gene: 4. Germline V gene lookup returns CDR1 SGHDT and CDR2 YYEEEE. CDR3 length: 17 residues. The CDR3 nucleotides read TGTGCCAGCAGCTTGGATGCGGGAGGGAACTCCTACAATGAGCAGTTCTTC. It encodes CASSLDAGGNSYNEQFF.

V usage is TRBV15 and J usage is TRBJ2-5, with D unclear. V was cut by 9 bases and J by 4 bases, with 12 bases left in between. The CDR3 is 12 residues long. Germline V gives CDR1 LNHNV, CDR2 YYDKDF (reference sequence). The CDR3 sequence: CATRRTGETQYF. The DNA of the CDR3 is TGTGCCACTAGACGAACGGGAGAGACCCAGTACTTC.

The V call is TRBV7-8, the J call TRBJ1-2; a possible D gene is TRBD1 (5 bases). The CDR3 has 16 amino acids. Trimming pared 4 bases from V and 1 base from J, leaving 16 bases between. Germline CDR1 is SGHVS and CDR2 is FQNEAQ. CDR3 coding DNA: TGTGCCAGCAGCTCATCGCCGGGACCCTATAACTATGGCTACACCTTC. Residues: CASSSSPGPYNYGYTF.

V and J are TRBV7-6 and TRBJ2-7; 11 bases line up with TRBD2. CDR1 is SGHVS and CDR2 is FNYEAQ in the germline V gene. The CDR3 consists of 16 residues. J lost 2 bases, V lost 1 base, and 4 bases had no gene match. The CDR3 sequence: CASSLGELAGAYEQYF. CDR3 nucleotide sequence: TGTGCCAGCAGCTTAGGGGAACTAGCGGGAGCCTACGAGCAGTACTTC.

V gene TRBV5-1 combines with J gene TRBJ2-7; D uncertain. The V and J ends lost 0 bases and 3 bases respectively, with 7 bases between them. The CDR3 runs to 13 residues. Germline V gene data show CDR1 as SGHRS and CDR2 as YFSETQ. CDR3 DNA sequence: TGCGCCAGCAGCTTGGAAGGTAACTACGAGCAGTACTTC. Translation: CASSLEGNYEQYF.

The rearrangement uses TRBV6-6 and TRBJ1-2; D is uncertain. The germline CDR1 and CDR2 sequences are MNHNY and SVGAGI (reference sequence). V lost 5 bases and J lost 1, with 5 bases in between. The CDR3 runs 12 residues. DNA for the CDR3: TGTGCCAGCAGTCGTTATAACTATGGCTACACCTTC. Protein sequence: CASSRYNYGYTF.

As regards this clone: Other DNA sequences of this sample code for an identical CDR3. V gene TRBV2 combines with J gene TRBJ2-7; perhaps TRBD2 as D (5 bases). Per germline, CDR1 SNHLY and CDR2 FYNNEI. Trimming left V 1 base short and J 2 bases short, with 6 bases between. This CDR3 contains 13 residues. The CDR3 sequence: CASSEGETYEQYF. In DNA, the CDR3 is TGTGCCAGCAGTGAAGGGGAGACCTACGAGCAGTACTTC. Full variable domain (rest looked up from reference TRBV2 and TRBJ2-7): EPEVTQTPSHQVTQMGQEVILRCVPISNHLYFYWYRQILGQKVEFLVSFYNNEISEKSEIFDDQFSVERPDGSNFTLKIRSTKLEDSAMYFCASSEGETYEQYFGPGTRLTVT.

The V call is TRBV6-6, the J call TRBJ2-7; possible D gene TRBD2, 5 bases. This CDR3 spans 16 amino acids. The germline V and J ends were trimmed by 2 bases and 2 bases, with 16 bases remaining between them. Germline V CDR1 and CDR2: MNHNY, SVGAGI (reference sequence). The CDR3 loop reads CASSYPRLDCPYEQYF. For the CDR3, the DNA is TGTGCCAGCAGTTACCCCCGGTTGGACTGCCCCTACGAGCAGTACTTC.

The chain carries TRBV28 and TRBJ2-3; tentatively, D is TRBD2 (5 bases). CDR1 is MDHEN, CDR2 SYDVKM, per germline. The ends were cut back, 8 bases at V and 5 bases at J, with 23 bases in the middle. This CDR3 region has 16 residues. The CDR3 coding sequence is TGTGCCAGCCCTAAGGCCCGGGGAAGCGCCCAAGATACGCAGTATTTT. Translated: CASPKARGSAQDTQYF.

To note about this clone: Compared with germline, one end of the junction differs, possibly owing to a read error. The chain uses TRBV19 and TRBJ2-1; 7 positions agree with TRBD2. Germline V gene lookup returns CDR1 LNHDA and CDR2 SQIVND (reference sequence). This CDR3 spans 16 amino acids. The chain's CDR3 is CASSIGSRRTSNGQFF. The CDR3 DNA is TGTGCCAGTAGTATAGGCTCCAGGAGGACTAGTAATGGGCAGTTCTTC.

V gene TRBV27 combines with J gene TRBJ2-3, with a possible D match to TRBD1 (6 bases). The CDR3 totals 14 residues. Trimming left V 8 bases short and J 0 bases short, with 12 bases between. Germline assignment: CDR1 MNHEY and CDR2 SMNVEV (reference sequence). This CDR3 reads CASGGHPSTDTQYF. Written as DNA, the CDR3 is TGTGCCAGCGGGGGACACCCAAGCACAGATACGCAGTATTTT.